This T cell receptor beta chain was sequenced in a study of blood T cell repertoires in COVID-19. The overall study: There were acute and convalescent COVID-19 samples, and they came from the United States, Italy and Spain.

The CDR3 is made up of 13 amino acids. Germline V CDR1 and CDR2: SEHNR, FQNEAQ (reference sequence). V lost 4 bases and J lost 2, with 8 bases in between. Enrollees, about 18 to 95 years old, lived in roughly 24 US areas. The data were produced by immunoSEQ multiplex PCR, yet TCRdb's version contains in-frame clones alone and is incomplete. The table has hundreds of thousands of clones, about 93% seen once. The V call is TRBV7-9, the J call TRBJ1-2; D is unresolved. The sample comprised PBMCs or T cells enriched from blood (not recorded which). The TCR was taken from a woman aged 18-29 years who had recovered from COVID-19. CDR3 coding DNA: TGTGCCAGCAGCTCGCCAGAAAACTATGGCTACACCTTC. Amino acids: CASSSPENYGYTF.